The 18 T cell receptor beta chains given below trace back to one sample, sequenced in a study of cytomegalovirus exposure and HLA in healthy donors. TCRdb's table, derived via immunoSEQ multiplex PCR, lists solely in-frame clones and lacks some. The repertoire holds fewer than 100,000 clones, about nine tenths seen once, with roughly 1.9% in the top ten. The sequenced sample was PBMCs. These receptors all come from a man aged 25 to 40 in good health and CMV-seronegative.

This CDR3 is CASSLGGGGAWETQYF. DNA for the CDR3: TGTGCCAGCAGCTTGGGTGGCGGGGGGGCATGGGAGACCCAGTACTTC. The rearrangement uses TRBV5-4 and TRBJ2-5, with TRBD2 identical over 9 bases. The CDR3 length is 16 residues. V was pared by 0 bases and J by 5 bases, with 8 bases of the junction left unmatched. In germline, CDR1 is SGHNT, CDR2 YYREEE (reference sequence).

The gene calls are TRBV29-1 and TRBJ2-7; 8 bases align to TRBD2. Germline V CDR1 and CDR2: SQVTM, ANQGSEA. The CDR3 spans 18 residues. V shed 0 bases and J 3 bases; nucleotides not matched to a gene: 16. This CDR3 is CSVEDPLVSGGAIYEQYF. CDR3 in DNA: TGCAGCGTTGAAGATCCACTGGTAAGCGGGGGTGCAATCTACGAGCAGTACTTC.

The rearrangement links TRBV10-3 to TRBJ1-1; 11 bases match TRBD1. The CDR3 runs to 14 residues. With V trimmed by 2 bases and J by 12 bases, 8 bases remained unmatched. Germline-derived CDR1 and CDR2 are ENHRY and SYGVKD. CDR3 residues: CAISERDRGKGSFF. CDR3 nucleotide sequence: TGTGCCATCAGTGAGAGGGACAGGGGGAAGGGGTCTTTCTTT.

This clone was counted between two and nine times. J is TRBJ1-2 and V is TRBV28; D is undetermined. V lost 7 bases and J lost 4, with 10 bases in between. CDR1 is MDHEN and CDR2 is SYDVKM in the germline V gene. This CDR3 comprises 12 residues. This CDR3 is CASNLRGYGYTF. In DNA form, the CDR3 reads TGTGCCAGCAACCTCCGGGGCTATGGCTACACCTTC.

The CDR3 DNA reads as TGCGCCAGCAGCTACTGGGGGGGAGAGACCCAGTACTTC. Its protein product is CASSYWGGETQYF. The V call is TRBV4-1, the J call TRBJ2-5, with TRBD2 matching over 7 bases. With V trimmed by 5 bases and J by 4 bases, 4 bases remained unmatched. The germline V gene has CDR1 MGHRA and CDR2 YSYEKL. The CDR3 is 13 residues long.

This clone appeared once. The chain carries TRBV18 and TRBJ2-3, with 10 bases identical to TRBD1. The germline V gene has CDR1 KGHSH and CDR2 LQKENI. The CDR3 runs 13 residues. After removal of 6 bases from V and 4 bases from J, the junction contained 1 base not matched to a gene. The CDR3 here is CASSGQGSDTQYF. The CDR3 DNA is TGTGCCAGCTCGGGACAGGGGTCAGATACGCAGTATTTT.

The rearrangement links TRBV28 to TRBJ1-2; D unresolved. CDR3 length: 12 amino acids. Deletions cut 4 bases from V and 8 bases from J, with 11 bases between. Per the germline V gene, CDR1 is MDHEN and CDR2 is SYDVKM. For the CDR3, the DNA is TGTGCCAGCAGTTCCACGGCGGGGGGCTACACCTTC. Its protein product is CASSSTAGGYTF.

The V gene is TRBV19, the J gene TRBJ2-1, with no clear D. The V gene lost 5 bases and the J gene lost 10 bases, with 9 bases spanning the gap. This CDR3 spans 11 amino acids. CDR1 LNHDA and CDR2 SQIVND come from the germline V gene (reference sequence). The CDR3 sequence: CASSLLLEQFF. The CDR3 coding sequence is TGTGCCAGTAGTCTACTACTCGAGCAGTTCTTC.

V and J are TRBV23-1 and TRBJ1-5; the D gene is possibly TRBD1 (6 bases). TRBV23-1 is an ORF, with its function uncertain. V dropped 7 bases and J dropped 3 bases, with 16 bases sitting between them. The CDR3 spans 15 residues. This CDR3 reads CASTSLDSLNQPQHF. The CDR3 bases are TGCGCCAGCACCTCCCTGGACAGCCTCAATCAGCCCCAGCATTTT.

V usage is TRBV15 and J usage is TRBJ2-7, with TRBD2 matching over 7 bases. Unmatched junction bases numbered 3, after V lost 3 bases and J lost 4 bases. Germline V CDR1 and CDR2: LNHNV, YYDKDF (reference sequence). The CDR3 sequence is 13 residues long. The CDR3 nucleotides are TGTGCCACCAGCAGCGGGAGGTTGTACGAGCAGTACTTC. As protein: CATSSGRLYEQYF.

The V call is TRBV12-2, the J call TRBJ2-7; the table's D gene call, TRBD2, was not cross checked with the DNA. TRBV12-2 is a pseudogene. The CDR3 covers 15 residues. The CDR3 DNA follows: TGTGCAAGTCGCTTAGCGGGAGTTCATCGGCACGAGCAGTACTTC. Protein product: CASRLAGVHRHEQYF.

The chain carries TRBV5-1 and TRBJ2-3; 7 bases are a match to TRBD2. The germline CDR1 and CDR2 sequences are SGHRS and YFSETQ. The junction had 2 bases not matched to a gene; V was cut back by 1 base and J by 0 bases. The CDR3 totals 15 residues. In DNA, the CDR3 is TGCGCCAGCAGCTTGACTAGCGTAAGCACAGATACGCAGTATTTT. It is translated as CASSLTSVSTDTQYF.

The chain has TRBV5-5 and TRBJ2-1, with TRBD1 matching over 8 bases. V gave up 4 bases and J gave up 8 bases; unmatched junction bases: 5. CDR1 and CDR2 from the germline V gene are SGHKS and YYEKEE (reference sequence). This CDR3 comprises 13 residues. CDR3 in amino acids: CASSLPGGHEQFF. CDR3 coding DNA: TGTGCCAGCAGCCTTCCAGGGGGCCATGAGCAGTTCTTC.

The chain uses TRBV30 and TRBJ2-7; TRBD2 agrees at 12 bases. Germline values: CDR1 GTSNPN, CDR2 SVGIG (reference sequence). The CDR3 is made up of 20 amino acids. After removal of 2 bases from V and 2 bases from J, the junction contained 19 bases not matched to a gene. The CDR3 DNA reads as TGTGCCTGGAGTATGGGCGATAAGGCTAGCGGGAGGGCCTTCACCTACGAGCAGTACTTC. This sequence encodes CAWSMGDKASGRAFTYEQYF.

This CDR3 reads CASSLHRTGVINEQFF. CDR3 sequence (DNA): TGCGCCAGCAGCTTACACCGGACAGGGGTCATCAATGAGCAGTTCTTC. The chain carries TRBV5-1 and TRBJ2-1, with 9 bases identical to TRBD1. The germline V gene has CDR1 SGHRS and CDR2 YFSETQ. There are 16 residues in the CDR3. The trim removed 2 bases at V and 6 bases at J, leaving 9 bases unmatched.

CDR3: CASSAGGTGELFF. CDR3 nucleotide sequence: TGTGCCAGCAGTGCCGGCGGGACCGGGGAGCTGTTTTTT. This rearrangement joins TRBV2 to TRBJ2-2; weak D call: TRBD2 (5 bases). Germline V gene sequence: CDR1 SNHLY, CDR2 FYNNEI. With 4 bases removed from V and 5 bases from J, the gap between germline ends came to 8 bases. The CDR3 has 13 amino acids. The full variable domain, with the rest looked up from reference TRBV2 and TRBJ2-2, is EPEVTQTPSHQVTQMGQEVILRCVPISNHLYFYWYRQILGQKVEFLVSFYNNEISEKSEIFDDQFSVERPDGSNFTLKIRSTKLEDSAMYFCASSAGGTGELFFGEGSRLTVL.

This chain links TRBV7-9 with TRBJ2-1, with TRBD2 identical over 13 bases. The CDR3 length is 15 residues. From germline, CDR1 is SEHNR and CDR2 FQNEAQ (reference sequence). Trimming took 5 bases from V and 7 from J; bases not matched to a gene: 5. CDR3 DNA: TGTGCCAGCAGCCCGGGACTAGCGGGGTGGAATGAGCAGTTCTTC. Translating it yields CASSPGLAGWNEQFF.

The genes are TRBV30 and TRBJ2-5; a weak D match, TRBD1 (5 bases). Trimming cost V 3 bases and J 4 bases, with 9 bases left between them. This CDR3 is 12 amino acids long. CDR1 and CDR2 from the germline V gene are GTSNPN and SVGIG (reference sequence). CDR3 sequence (DNA): TGTGCCTGGAGCCCTAGGGGAGAGACCCAGTACTTC. Translation: CAWSPRGETQYF.